The source of this T cell receptor (beta chain) is a study of post-analysis software for immune sequencing data. Study information: The patients showed relapsing-remitting, secondary progressive and progressive-relapsing multiple sclerosis courses.

Turning to this clonotype: Antigen specificity is unknown.

Unique molecular identifiers were carried by the TCR beta cDNA libraries. Once roughly 0.9 to 10 million T cells were used, approximately 520,000 cDNA molecules resulted. A single record per CDR3 protein comes from TCRdb applying MiXCR to the PCR reads. Among fewer than 850,000 distinct CDR3 sequences listed, 25% to 30% were seen once. Study-wide results and limits: A few TRBV segments occurring more often in patients than controls included TRBV5-6, TRBV5-1 and TRBV20-1. Multiple sclerosis patients showed significantly lower normalized Chao1 diversity than controls did.

The CDR3 is 13 residues long. The germline V and J ends were trimmed by 6 bases and 6 bases, with 13 bases remaining between them. Germline V gives CDR1 SGHKS, CDR2 YYEKEE (reference sequence). Sample: blood. The receptor was derived from a girl between 5 and 17 years old with multiple sclerosis. The chain employs TRBV5-5 and TRBJ2-4, with D possibly being TRBD2 (6 bases). The DNA of the CDR3 is TGTGCCAGCATGTCGGGAGTGGCAAACATTCAGTACTTC. It translates to CASMSGVANIQYF.